The rows below give T cell receptor beta chains drawn from one sample of a study of CD8 T cells in Susac syndrome. TCRdb called the immunoSEQ multiplex PCR reads again in MiXCR, with one record for every CDR3 protein. The sample shows 170,000 or so distinct CDR3 sequences, approximately 93% of them seen only once. Specimen: CD4+ T cells from PBMCs. The source is a human donor with multiple sclerosis. CDR3s include the opening cysteine and the closing phenylalanine or tryptophan. D genes are given only for firm matches. Clone size is stated in some rows and not others, as once, few, many or a class when expanded.

J: TRBJ2-7
size: NA
D: TRBD2
V: TRBV28
length: 14
CDR3: CASINSGGGSEQYF
DNA: TGTGCCAGCATCAATAGCGGGGGGGGCTCCGAGCAGTACTTC

J: TRBJ2-1
size: once
D: TRBD2
V: TRBV3-1
length: 18
CDR3: CASSQQDGGTSGINEQFF
DNA: TGTGCCAGCAGCCAACAAGATGGGGGTACTAGCGGGATAAATGAGCAGTTCTTC

J: TRBJ2-7
size: NA
D: TRBD1
V: TRBV7-2
length: 13
CDR3: CASSFVDRDEQYF
DNA: TGTGCCAGCAGCTTCGTGGACAGGGACGAGCAGTACTTC

J: TRBJ2-1
size: few
D: TRBD1
V: TRBV6-2/TRBV6-3
length: 16
CDR3: CASSSTRTGTGNEQFF
DNA: TGTGCCAGCAGTTCCACCCGGACAGGGACGGGGAATGAGCAGTTCTTC

J: TRBJ2-2
size: NA
D: TRBD2
V: TRBV29-1
length: 14
CDR3: CSVEQRGLTGELFF
DNA: TGCAGCGTTGAGCAGCGGGGGTTAACCGGGGAGCTGTTTTTT

J: TRBJ2-7
size: NA
D: TRBD2
V: TRBV3-1
length: 15
CDR3: CASSQEVAGGYEQYF
DNA: TGTGCCAGCAGCCAAGAGGTAGCGGGGGGCTACGAGCAGTACTTC

J: TRBJ2-3
size: NA
D: NA
V: TRBV12-3/TRBV12-4
length: 13
CDR3: CASSFTAADTQYF
DNA: TGTGCCAGCAGTTTTACAGCGGCAGATACGCAGTATTTT

J: TRBJ1-1
size: once
D: NA
V: TRBV4-3
length: 14
CDR3: CASTQDAGRAEAFF
DNA: TGCGCCAGCACCCAAGATGCGGGAAGGGCTGAAGCTTTCTTT

J: TRBJ2-1
size: NA
D: NA
V: TRBV6-6
length: 12
CDR3: CASSRGENEQFF
DNA: TGTGCCAGCAGTAGGGGGGAGAATGAGCAGTTCTTC

J: TRBJ1-1
size: NA
D: NA
V: TRBV5-4
length: 16
CDR3: CASSLRYSGQNTEAFF
DNA: TGTGCCAGCAGCCTCCGTTATTCGGGACAAAACACTGAAGCTTTCTTT

J: TRBJ2-1
size: NA
D: TRBD2
V: TRBV6-5
length: 15
CDR3: CASSLGLAGGLEQFF
DNA: TGTGCCAGCAGCCTCGGACTAGCGGGGGGGCTTGAGCAGTTCTTC

J: TRBJ2-4
size: NA
D: NA
V: TRBV28
length: 12
CDR3: CASSSEDSPQYF
DNA: TGTGCCAGCAGTTCCGAGGACTCCCCTCAGTACTTC

J: TRBJ2-3
size: NA
D: NA
V: TRBV12-3/TRBV12-4
length: 13
CDR3: CASTSREGGTQYF
DNA: TGTGCCAGCACCTCTCGGGAAGGGGGTACGCAGTATTTT

J: TRBJ2-3
size: NA
D: NA
V: TRBV12-3/TRBV12-4
length: 13
CDR3: CASRRGGVDTQYF
DNA: TGTGCCAGCAGACGGGGTGGGGTAGATACGCAGTATTTT

J: TRBJ1-5
size: NA
D: TRBD1
V: TRBV25-1
length: 16
CDR3: CASSVGGRQGPQPQHF
DNA: TGTGCCAGCAGTGTAGGGGGAAGACAGGGGCCTCAGCCCCAGCATTTT

J: TRBJ2-3
size: NA
D: NA
V: TRBV6-2/TRBV6-3
length: 11
CDR3: CASAALDTQYF
DNA: TGTGCCAGCGCCGCCCTGGATACGCAGTATTTT

J: TRBJ2-1
size: NA
D: TRBD2
V: TRBV5-6
length: 16
CDR3: CASSLALAGGPSEQFF
DNA: TGTGCCAGCAGCTTGGCCCTAGCGGGGGGGCCCAGTGAGCAGTTCTTC

J: TRBJ2-7
size: NA
D: NA
V: TRBV20-1
length: 14
CDR3: CSARGRPGYYEQYF
DNA: TGCAGTGCTAGAGGGCGGCCGGGGTACTACGAGCAGTACTTC

J: TRBJ2-1
size: NA
D: NA
V: TRBV5-6
length: 16
CDR3: CASSLAGPSSYNEQFF
DNA: TGTGCCAGCAGCTTGGCCGGCCCCAGCTCCTACAATGAGCAGTTCTTC

J: TRBJ2-5
size: NA
D: TRBD1
V: TRBV6-2/TRBV6-3
length: 16
CDR3: CASSYTTGVRKETQYF
DNA: TGTGCCAGCAGTTACACGACAGGGGTGAGAAAAGAGACCCAGTACTTC

J: TRBJ1-5
size: NA
D: NA
V: TRBV9
length: 14
CDR3: CASSPTGIIQPQHF
DNA: TGTGCCAGCAGTCCAACAGGGATCATCCAGCCCCAGCATTTT

J: TRBJ2-4
size: NA
D: NA
V: TRBV18
length: 15
CDR3: CASSPPYDNGDIQYF
DNA: TGTGCCAGCTCACCACCATATGACAACGGGGACATTCAGTACTTC

J: TRBJ2-7
size: NA
D: TRBD1
V: TRBV28
length: 14
CDR3: CASTIPGQGYEQYF
DNA: TGTGCCAGCACCATACCGGGACAGGGTTACGAGCAGTACTTC

J: TRBJ2-5
size: NA
D: TRBD2
V: TRBV2
length: 17
CDR3: CASRNGLAGAGWETQYF
DNA: TGTGCCAGCAGAAACGGACTAGCGGGGGCCGGGTGGGAGACCCAGTACTTC